This entry lists 17 T cell receptor beta chains sequenced from one sample in a study of blood T cell repertoires in COVID-19. The table came from immunoSEQ multiplex PCR; TCRdb's copy has only in-frame clones and leaves some out. The sample gives hundreds of thousands of clones, around 88% of which show up once; about 12% is in the top ten. Source material: peripheral blood. These receptors all come from a woman in her forties or fifties with COVID-19, enrolled during active disease.

This clone turned up a few times. The genes are TRBV21-1 and TRBJ1-2. TRBV21-1 is noted as a pseudogene. The CDR3 is 12 residues long. In nucleotides, the CDR3 is TGTGCCAGCATGGGGGGGAACTATGGCTACACCTTC. Translation gives CASMGGNYGYTF.

In nucleotides, the CDR3 is TGTGCCAGCAAGCCTGGGACAGGGGGTTCTAGGCTGTTTTTT. Its translation: CASKPGTGGSRLFF. This rearrangement joins TRBV6-5 to TRBJ1-4; 11 nucleotides agree with TRBD1. This CDR3 is built from 14 residues. Germline V CDR1 and CDR2: MNHEY, SVGAGI. Trimming removed 7 bases from V and 14 bases from J; junction bases left unmatched: 12.

The V call is TRBV11-2, the J call TRBJ1-1, with TRBD1 identical over 9 bases. The germline gives CDR1 SGHAT, CDR2 FQNNGV. The CDR3 loop spans 15 amino acids. With V trimmed by 5 bases and J by 0 bases, 4 bases remained unmatched. The CDR3 DNA reads as TGTGCCAGCAGCCCCGGACAGGGGATGAACACTGAAGCTTTCTTT. This codes for CASSPGQGMNTEAFF.

This clone has only one observation. This chain links TRBV10-1 with TRBJ2-3; a weak D match, TRBD2 (6 bases). The ends were cut back, 4 bases at V and 4 bases at J, with 12 bases in the middle. Germline-derived CDR1 and CDR2 are WNHNN and SYGVQD (reference sequence). The CDR3 totals 14 residues. The CDR3 DNA follows: TGCGCCAGCAGTGTAGGGCGGGGACCAGATACGCAGTATTTT. Amino acid sequence: CASSVGRGPDTQYF.

The rearrangement joins TRBV6-5 to TRBJ1-1, with 8 bases that match TRBD1. Per germline, CDR1 MNHEY and CDR2 SVGAGI. The junction had 8 bases not matched to a gene; V was cut back by 6 bases and J by 5 bases. The CDR3 length is 14 residues. The CDR3 is CASSLQGGGTEAFF. The CDR3 DNA is TGTGCCAGCAGCCTACAGGGGGGCGGGACTGAAGCTTTCTTT.

The genes are TRBV29-1 and TRBJ1-1; 7 positions match TRBD1. The germline gives CDR1 SQVTM, CDR2 ANQGSEA. CDR3 length: 14 amino acids. After removal of 6 bases from V and 2 bases from J, the junction contained 9 bases not matched to a gene. CDR3 sequence (DNA): TGCAGCGTACACCCTACAGGGGCTAACACTGAAGCTTTCTTT. Encoded protein: CSVHPTGANTEAFF.

The V gene is TRBV9, the J gene TRBJ1-2, with 7 bases lining up with TRBD1. With V trimmed by 3 bases and J by 12 bases, 5 bases remained unmatched. This CDR3 is built from 11 residues. Per the germline V gene, CDR1 is SGDLS and CDR2 is YYNGEE. The CDR3 sequence is CASSGSQGDTF. CDR3 bases: TGTGCCAGCAGCGGCTCGCAGGGGGACACCTTC.

The chain has TRBV19 and TRBJ1-6, with 10 bases matching TRBD1. The CDR3 loop spans 14 amino acids. Germline CDR1 reads LNHDA; CDR2 reads SQIVND (reference sequence). Trimming at V came to 4 bases and at J to 14 bases, leaving 8 bases not matched to a gene. The CDR3 is CASSTTGGPMALHF. The CDR3 region has the DNA TGTGCCAGTAGTACGACAGGGGGCCCTATGGCCCTCCACTTT.

The J gene is TRBJ2-7, the V gene TRBV10-2; 8 bases map to TRBD1. The J segment lost 0 bases and the V segment lost 4 bases, leaving 5 bases of the junction unmatched. This CDR3 comprises 15 residues. The germline CDR1 and CDR2 sequences are WSHSY and SAAADI. The CDR3 loop reads CASSATDRASYEQYF. Here the CDR3 DNA reads TGCGCCAGCAGTGCAACGGACAGGGCCTCCTACGAGCAGTACTTC.

The V and J genes are TRBV5-1 and TRBJ1-1, with D hard to call. Germline CDR1 is SGHRS and CDR2 is YFSETQ. The CDR3 spans 15 residues. V was pared by 1 base and J by 0 bases, with 10 bases between. The CDR3 here is CASSLRRGLNTEAFF. DNA for the CDR3: TGCGCCAGCAGCTTGAGGCGGGGATTGAACACTGAAGCTTTCTTT.

This sequence joins TRBV7-9 and TRBJ2-7, with a possible D match to TRBD1 (6 bases). CDR3 size: 12 residues. Germline assignment: CDR1 SEHNR and CDR2 FQNEAQ (reference sequence). V lost 1 base to trimming and J lost 6 bases, with 7 bases between them. The CDR3 nucleotides are TGTGCCAGCAGCTTAGGGGGGCGCGAGCAGTACTTC. It translates to CASSLGGREQYF.

V is TRBV5-4 and J is TRBJ1-4; 9 bases match TRBD1. The CDR3 is 15 amino acids. Germline V lookup: CDR1 SGHNT, CDR2 YYREEE (reference sequence). The trim removed 4 bases at V and 0 bases at J, leaving 1 base unmatched. The CDR3 DNA is TGTGCCAGCAGCCGGGACAGGGCAACTAATGAAAAACTGTTTTTT. It yields the protein CASSRDRATNEKLFF.

The rearrangement uses TRBV6-5 and TRBJ1-1; tentatively, D is TRBD1 (5 bases). CDR3 size: 15 residues. Trimming stripped 6 bases from V and 3 bases from J, with 17 bases between. The germline V gene has CDR1 MNHEY and CDR2 SVGAGI. The CDR3 reads CASSPRQGRDTEAFF. Written as DNA, the CDR3 is TGTGCCAGCAGCCCCCGGCAGGGTAGGGACACTGAAGCTTTCTTT.

This chain connects TRBV19 to TRBJ1-5; D may be TRBD1 (5 bases). This CDR3 is 17 amino acids long. CDR1 and CDR2 from the germline V gene are LNHDA and SQIVND (reference sequence). V was pared by 5 bases and J by 6 bases, with 23 bases between. CDR3 bases: TGTGCCAGTAGTCCCGGGGCCGGAATCCGGGAGACTCAGCCCCAGCATTTT. This codes for CASSPGAGIRETQPQHF.

The V and J genes are TRBV11-2 and TRBJ1-1, with D hard to call. V lost 0 bases to trimming and J lost 0 bases, with 5 bases between them. The length of the CDR3 is 14 residues. Germline V gene sequence: CDR1 SGHAT, CDR2 FQNNGV. This CDR3 reads CASSLERVNTEAFF. In DNA, the CDR3 is TGTGCCAGCAGCTTAGAGAGGGTGAACACTGAAGCTTTCTTT.

The rearrangement uses TRBV18 and TRBJ1-2, with 7 bases lining up with TRBD1. The length of the CDR3 is 14 residues. J lost 8 bases, V lost 3 bases, and 9 bases had no gene match. Germline V gene sequence: CDR1 KGHSH, CDR2 LQKENI. CDR3 loop: CASSPETGNGGYTF. DNA of the CDR3: TGTGCCAGCTCACCTGAGACAGGGAACGGAGGCTACACCTTC.

The chain is built from TRBV30 and TRBJ1-1; 8 bases are shared with TRBD1. CDR1 is GTSNPN, CDR2 SVGIG, per germline (reference sequence). The CDR3 consists of 13 residues. Trimming cost V 2 bases and J 4 bases; bases outside gene matches: 3. CDR3 sequence reads: CAWSITGGTEAFF. CDR3 DNA: TGTGCCTGGAGTATCACAGGGGGCACTGAAGCTTTCTTT.